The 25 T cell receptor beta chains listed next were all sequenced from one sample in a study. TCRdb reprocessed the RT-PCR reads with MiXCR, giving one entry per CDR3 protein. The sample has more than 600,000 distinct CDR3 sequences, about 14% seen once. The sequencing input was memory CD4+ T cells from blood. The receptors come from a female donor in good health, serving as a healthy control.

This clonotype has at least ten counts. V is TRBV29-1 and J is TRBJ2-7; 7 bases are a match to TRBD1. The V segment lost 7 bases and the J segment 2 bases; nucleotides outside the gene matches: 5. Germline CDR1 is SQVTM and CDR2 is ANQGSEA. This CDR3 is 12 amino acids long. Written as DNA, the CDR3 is TGCAGCGCGGGACAGCTGCCCTACGAGCAGTACTTC. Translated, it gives CSAGQLPYEQYF.

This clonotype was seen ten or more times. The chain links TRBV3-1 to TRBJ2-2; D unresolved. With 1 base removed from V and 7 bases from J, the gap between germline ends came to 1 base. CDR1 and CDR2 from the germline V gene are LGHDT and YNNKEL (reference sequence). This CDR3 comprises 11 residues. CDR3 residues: CASSQVGELFF. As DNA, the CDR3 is TGTGCCAGCAGCCAAGTCGGGGAGCTGTTTTTT.

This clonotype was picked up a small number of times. This chain's CDR3 is CASTLYRASGRASQFF. The CDR3 DNA reads as TGTGCCAGCACCCTTTATAGGGCTAGCGGGAGGGCATCGCAGTTCTTC. V usage is TRBV7-9 and J usage is TRBJ2-1; 12 positions match TRBD2. V lost 7 bases and J lost 12; bases outside the gene matches: 16. CDR3 length: 16 amino acids. In germline, CDR1 is SEHNR, CDR2 FQNEAQ (reference sequence).

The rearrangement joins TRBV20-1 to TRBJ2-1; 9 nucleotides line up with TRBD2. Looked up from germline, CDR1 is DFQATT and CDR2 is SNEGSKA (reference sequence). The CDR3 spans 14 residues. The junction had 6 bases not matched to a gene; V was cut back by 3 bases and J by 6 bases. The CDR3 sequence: CSASNLAGPNEQFF. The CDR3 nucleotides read TGCAGTGCTAGTAATCTAGCGGGGCCCAATGAGCAGTTCTTC.

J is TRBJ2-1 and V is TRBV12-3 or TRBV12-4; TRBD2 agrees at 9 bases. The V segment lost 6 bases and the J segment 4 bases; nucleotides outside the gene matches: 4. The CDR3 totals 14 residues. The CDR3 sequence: CASRGTSIYNEQFF. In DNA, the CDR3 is TGTGCCAGCAGGGGGACTAGCATATACAATGAGCAGTTCTTC.

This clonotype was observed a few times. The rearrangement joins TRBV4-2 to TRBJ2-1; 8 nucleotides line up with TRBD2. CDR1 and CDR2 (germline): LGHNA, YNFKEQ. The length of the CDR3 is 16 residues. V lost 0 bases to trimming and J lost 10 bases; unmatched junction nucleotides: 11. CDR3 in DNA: TGTGCCAGCAGCCAAGATCCTCTAGCGGGTGAGTGGGAGCAGTTCTTC. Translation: CASSQDPLAGEWEQFF.

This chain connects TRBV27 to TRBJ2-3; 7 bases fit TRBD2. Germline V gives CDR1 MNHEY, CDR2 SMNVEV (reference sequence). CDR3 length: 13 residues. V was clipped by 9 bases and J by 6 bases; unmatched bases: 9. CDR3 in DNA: TGTGCCAGTGCGGGAGTCCGAGTGGATACGCAGTATTTT. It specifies CASAGVRVDTQYF.

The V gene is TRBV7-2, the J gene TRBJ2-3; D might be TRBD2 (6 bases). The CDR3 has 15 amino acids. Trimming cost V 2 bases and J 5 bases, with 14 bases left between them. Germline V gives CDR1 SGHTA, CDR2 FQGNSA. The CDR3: CASSLWAGHQDTQYF. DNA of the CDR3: TGTGCCAGCAGCTTATGGGCGGGGCATCAAGATACGCAGTATTTT.

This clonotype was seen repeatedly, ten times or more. CDR3 nucleotides: TGTGCCAGCAGCCCCCCGAGGGCTAGCGTAGACGAGCAGTACTTC. Its translation is CASSPPRASVDEQYF. J is TRBJ2-7 and V is TRBV5-5, with D possibly matching TRBD2 (6 bases). Germline CDR1 reads SGHKS; CDR2 reads YYEKEE (reference sequence). CDR3 length: 15 residues. Trimming cost V 4 bases and J 5 bases, with 19 bases left between them.

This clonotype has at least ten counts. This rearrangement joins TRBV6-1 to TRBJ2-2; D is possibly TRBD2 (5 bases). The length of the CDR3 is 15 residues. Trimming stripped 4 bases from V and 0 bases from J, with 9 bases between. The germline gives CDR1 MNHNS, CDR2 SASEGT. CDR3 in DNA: TGTGCCAGCAGTGCGAGGGCAGCGAACACCGGGGAGCTGTTTTTT. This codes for CASSARAANTGELFF.

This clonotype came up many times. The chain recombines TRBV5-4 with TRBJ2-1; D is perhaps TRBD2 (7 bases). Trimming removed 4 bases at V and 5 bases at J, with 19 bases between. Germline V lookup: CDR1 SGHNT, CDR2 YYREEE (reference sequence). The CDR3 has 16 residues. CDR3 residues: CASSRARTRDNNEQFF. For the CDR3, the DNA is TGTGCCAGCAGCCGTGCCCGGACTAGGGACAACAATGAGCAGTTCTTC.

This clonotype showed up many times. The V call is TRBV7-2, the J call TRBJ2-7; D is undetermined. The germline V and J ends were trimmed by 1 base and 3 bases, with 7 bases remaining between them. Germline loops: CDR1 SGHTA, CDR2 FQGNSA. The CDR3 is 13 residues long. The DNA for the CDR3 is TGTGCCAGCAGCTTAGATAAACTCTACGAGCAGTACTTC. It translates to CASSLDKLYEQYF. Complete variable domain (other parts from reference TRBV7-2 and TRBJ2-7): GAGVSQSPSNKVTEKGKDVELRCDPISGHTALYWYRQSLGQGLEFLIYFQGNSAPDKSGLPSDRFSAERTGGSVSTLTIQRTQQEDSAVYLCASSLDKLYEQYFGPGTRLTVT.

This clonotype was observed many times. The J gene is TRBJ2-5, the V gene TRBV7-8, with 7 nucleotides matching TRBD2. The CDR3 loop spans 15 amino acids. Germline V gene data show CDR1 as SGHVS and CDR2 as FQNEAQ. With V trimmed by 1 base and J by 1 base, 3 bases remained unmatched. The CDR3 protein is CASSLDGGFQETQYF. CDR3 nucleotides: TGTGCCAGCAGCTTAGACGGGGGGTTCCAAGAGACCCAGTACTTC.

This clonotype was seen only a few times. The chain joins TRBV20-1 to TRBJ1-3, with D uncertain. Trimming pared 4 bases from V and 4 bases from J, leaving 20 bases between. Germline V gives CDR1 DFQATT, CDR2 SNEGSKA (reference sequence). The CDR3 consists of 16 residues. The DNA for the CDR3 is TGCAGTGCTACCACCGCTACACGGACTAACGGAAACACCATATATTTT. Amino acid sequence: CSATTATRTNGNTIYF.

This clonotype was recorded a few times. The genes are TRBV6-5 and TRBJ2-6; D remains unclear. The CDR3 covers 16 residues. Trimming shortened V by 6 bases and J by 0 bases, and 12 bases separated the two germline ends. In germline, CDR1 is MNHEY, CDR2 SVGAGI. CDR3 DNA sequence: TGTGCCAGCAGGGGCGGCGGTTTCTCTGGGGCCAACGTCCTGACTTTC. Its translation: CASRGGGFSGANVLTF.

The CDR3 here is CASSFGGVGVYQETQYF. The CDR3 bases are TGCGCCAGCAGCTTTGGGGGAGTGGGTGTGTACCAAGAGACCCAGTACTTC. This chain connects TRBV5-1 to TRBJ2-5, with D perhaps matching TRBD1 or TRBD2 (5 bases each). CDR1 is SGHRS and CDR2 is YFSETQ in the germline V gene. V gave up 2 bases and J gave up 0 bases, with 17 bases separating them. This CDR3 is 17 amino acids long. The variable domain in full, with the rest retrieved from reference TRBV5-1 and TRBJ2-5, is KAGVTQTPRYLIKTRGQQVTLSCSPISGHRSVSWYQQTPGQGLQFLFEYFSETQRNKGNFPGRFSGRQFSNSRSEMNVSTLELGDSALYLCASSFGGVGVYQETQYFGPGTRLLVL.

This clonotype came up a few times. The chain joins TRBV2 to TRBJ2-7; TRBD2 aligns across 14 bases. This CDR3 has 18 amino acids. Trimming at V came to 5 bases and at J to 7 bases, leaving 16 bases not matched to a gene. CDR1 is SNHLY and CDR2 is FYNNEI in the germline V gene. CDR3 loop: CASSYSGLAGGGGGEQYF. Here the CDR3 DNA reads TGTGCCAGCAGTTACTCTGGACTAGCGGGAGGTGGTGGTGGGGAGCAGTACTTC.

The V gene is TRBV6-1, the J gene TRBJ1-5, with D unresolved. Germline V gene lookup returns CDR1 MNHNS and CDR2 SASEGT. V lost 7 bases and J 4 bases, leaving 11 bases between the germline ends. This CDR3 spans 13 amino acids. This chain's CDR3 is CASKEASNQPQHF. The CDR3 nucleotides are TGTGCCAGCAAAGAAGCCTCAAATCAGCCCCAGCATTTT.

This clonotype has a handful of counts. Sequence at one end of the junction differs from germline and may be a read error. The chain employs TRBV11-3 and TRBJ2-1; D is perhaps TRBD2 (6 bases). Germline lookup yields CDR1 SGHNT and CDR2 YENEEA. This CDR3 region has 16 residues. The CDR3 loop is CASSLDGAGLEVAQFF. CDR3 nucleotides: TGTGCCAGCAGCCTAGACGGGGCGGGGCTGGAGGTGGCGCAGTTCTTC.

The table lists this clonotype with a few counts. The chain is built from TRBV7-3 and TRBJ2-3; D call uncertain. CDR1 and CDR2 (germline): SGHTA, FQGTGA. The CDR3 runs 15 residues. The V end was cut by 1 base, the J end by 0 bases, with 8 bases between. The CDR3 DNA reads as TGTGCCAGCAGCTTAAAGGCCGGCAGCACAGATACGCAGTATTTT. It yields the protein CASSLKAGSTDTQYF.

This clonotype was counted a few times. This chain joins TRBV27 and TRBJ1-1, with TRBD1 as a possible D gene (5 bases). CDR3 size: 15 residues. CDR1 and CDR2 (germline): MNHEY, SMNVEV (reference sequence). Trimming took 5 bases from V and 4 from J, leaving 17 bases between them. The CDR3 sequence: CASSPGEGRGTEAFF. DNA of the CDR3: TGTGCCAGCAGTCCCGGGGAGGGAAGGGGCACTGAAGCTTTCTTT.

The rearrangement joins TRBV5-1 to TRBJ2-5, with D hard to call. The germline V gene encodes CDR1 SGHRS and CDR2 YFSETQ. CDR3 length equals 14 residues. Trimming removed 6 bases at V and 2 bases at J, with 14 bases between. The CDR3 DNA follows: TGCGCCAGCACCCCCTCACAGCTTCAAGAGACCCAGTACTTC. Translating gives CASTPSQLQETQYF.

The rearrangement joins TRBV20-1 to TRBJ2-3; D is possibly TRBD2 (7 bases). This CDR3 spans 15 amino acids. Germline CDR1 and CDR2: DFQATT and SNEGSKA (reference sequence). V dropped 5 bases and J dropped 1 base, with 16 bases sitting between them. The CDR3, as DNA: TGCAGTGCTCTACTGGGGGGGGGCGGCACAGATACGCAGTATTTT. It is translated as CSALLGGGGTDTQYF.

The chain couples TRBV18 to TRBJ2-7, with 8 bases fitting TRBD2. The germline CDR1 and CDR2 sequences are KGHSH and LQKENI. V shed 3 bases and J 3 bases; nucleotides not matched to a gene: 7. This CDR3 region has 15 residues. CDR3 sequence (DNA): TGTGCCAGCTCACCTTCGACTAGCGCCCTCTACGAGCAGTACTTC. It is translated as CASSPSTSALYEQYF.

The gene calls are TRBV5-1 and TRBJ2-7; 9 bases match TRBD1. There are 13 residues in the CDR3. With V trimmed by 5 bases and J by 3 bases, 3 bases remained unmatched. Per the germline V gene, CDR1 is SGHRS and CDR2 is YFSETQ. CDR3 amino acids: CASRVTGGYEQYF. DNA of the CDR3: TGCGCCAGCAGGGTGACAGGGGGCTACGAGCAGTACTTC. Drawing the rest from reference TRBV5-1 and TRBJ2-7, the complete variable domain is KAGVTQTPRYLIKTRGQQVTLSCSPISGHRSVSWYQQTPGQGLQFLFEYFSETQRNKGNFPGRFSGRQFSNSRSEMNVSTLELGDSALYLCASRVTGGYEQYFGPGTRLTVT.